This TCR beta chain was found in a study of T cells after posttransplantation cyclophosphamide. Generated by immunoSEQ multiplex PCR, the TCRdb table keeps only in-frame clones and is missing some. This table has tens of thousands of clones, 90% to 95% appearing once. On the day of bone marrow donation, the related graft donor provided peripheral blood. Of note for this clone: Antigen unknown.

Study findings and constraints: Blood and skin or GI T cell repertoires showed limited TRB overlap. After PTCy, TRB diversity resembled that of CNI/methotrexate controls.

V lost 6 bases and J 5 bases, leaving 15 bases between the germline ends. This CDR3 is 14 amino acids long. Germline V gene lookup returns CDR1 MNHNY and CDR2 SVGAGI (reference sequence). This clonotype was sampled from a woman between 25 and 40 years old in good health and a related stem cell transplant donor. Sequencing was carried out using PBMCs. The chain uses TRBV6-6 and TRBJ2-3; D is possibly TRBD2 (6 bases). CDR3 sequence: CASRLSGVRDTQYF. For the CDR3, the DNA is TGTGCCAGCAGACTCTCGGGGGTCAGAGATACGCAGTATTTT.